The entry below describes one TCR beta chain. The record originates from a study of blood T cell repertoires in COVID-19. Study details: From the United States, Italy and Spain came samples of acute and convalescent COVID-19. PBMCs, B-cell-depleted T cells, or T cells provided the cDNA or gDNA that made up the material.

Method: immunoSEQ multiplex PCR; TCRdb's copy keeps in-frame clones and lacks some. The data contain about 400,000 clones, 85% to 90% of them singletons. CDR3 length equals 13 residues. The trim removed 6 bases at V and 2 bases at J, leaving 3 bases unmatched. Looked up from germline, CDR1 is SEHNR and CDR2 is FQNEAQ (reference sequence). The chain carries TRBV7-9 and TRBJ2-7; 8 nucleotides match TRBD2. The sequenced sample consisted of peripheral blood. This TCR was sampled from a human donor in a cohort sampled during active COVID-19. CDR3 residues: CASSVAGPYEQYF. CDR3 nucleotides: TGTGCCAGCAGTGTAGCGGGGCCCTACGAGCAGTACTTC.